The rows below give T cell receptor beta chains drawn from one sample of a study of blood T cell repertoires in COVID-19. The assay was immunoSEQ multiplex PCR, and TCRdb's table has in-frame clones only and misses some. Of approximately 89,000 clones in the sample, around nine tenths were seen once. Material: peripheral blood. The receptors were sampled from a man between 65 and 85 years old with acute or convalescent COVID-19. CDR3s include the opening cysteine and the closing phenylalanine or tryptophan. The D gene is left open where the match is weak. Part of the rows lack a size; the others show once, few, many or a class for expanded clones.

D gene: TRBD1; clone size: -; J gene: TRBJ1-4; V gene: TRBV4-1; CDR3 protein: CASSQDDRVAEKLFF; CDR3 DNA: TGCGCCAGCAGCCAAGACGACAGGGTGGCTGAAAAACTGTTTTTT
D gene: -; clone size: -; J gene: TRBJ2-2; V gene: TRBV7-9; CDR3 protein: CASSFPRQSPNTGELFF; CDR3 DNA: TGTGCCAGCAGCTTCCCCAGACAGAGCCCGAACACCGGGGAGCTGTTTTTT
D gene: TRBD1; clone size: -; J gene: TRBJ1-1; V gene: TRBV11-2; CDR3 protein: CASSSPGQGNTEAFF; CDR3 DNA: TGTGCCAGCAGCTCCCCGGGACAGGGGAACACTGAAGCTTTCTTT
D gene: TRBD1; clone size: -; J gene: TRBJ2-3; V gene: TRBV18; CDR3 protein: CASSAGTGIDTQYF; CDR3 DNA: TGTGCCAGCTCAGCCGGGACAGGGATAGATACGCAGTATTTT
D gene: -; clone size: -; J gene: TRBJ1-2; V gene: TRBV28; CDR3 protein: CASSPPPGGRHGYTF; CDR3 DNA: TGTGCCAGCAGCCCCCCCCCGGGGGGGCGTCATGGCTACACCTTC
D gene: -; clone size: -; J gene: TRBJ1-3; V gene: TRBV5-1; CDR3 protein: CASSLAGTGNTIYF; CDR3 DNA: TGCGCCAGCAGCTTGGCGGGAACGGGAAACACCATATATTTT
D gene: TRBD1; clone size: once; J gene: TRBJ2-3; V gene: TRBV4-1; CDR3 protein: CASSQVGQGSDTQYF; CDR3 DNA: TGCGCCAGCAGCCAAGTTGGACAGGGATCGGATACGCAGTATTTT
D gene: -; clone size: -; J gene: TRBJ1-1; V gene: TRBV15; CDR3 protein: CATSRERLTGGNTEAFF; CDR3 DNA: TGTGCCACCAGCAGAGAACGACTAACGGGCGGGAACACTGAAGCTTTCTTT
D gene: -; clone size: once; J gene: TRBJ2-3; V gene: TRBV10-2; CDR3 protein: CASSETGGVSTDTQYF; CDR3 DNA: TGCGCCAGCAGTGAGACTGGCGGGGTTAGCACAGATACGCAGTATTTT
D gene: TRBD2; clone size: -; J gene: TRBJ2-1; V gene: TRBV2; CDR3 protein: CATNPNGGGRNEQFF; CDR3 DNA: TGTGCCACTAACCCTAACGGCGGGGGGAGGAATGAGCAGTTCTTC
D gene: TRBD2; clone size: -; J gene: TRBJ2-1; V gene: TRBV28; CDR3 protein: CASSSDTSGGVGEQFF; CDR3 DNA: TGTGCCAGCAGTTCAGATACTAGCGGGGGGGTAGGTGAGCAGTTCTTC
D gene: TRBD1; clone size: -; J gene: TRBJ2-1; V gene: TRBV5-4; CDR3 protein: CASSLGGQGRNEQFF; CDR3 DNA: TGTGCCAGCAGCTTGGGTGGACAGGGGCGCAATGAGCAGTTCTTC
D gene: -; clone size: -; J gene: TRBJ2-1; V gene: TRBV7-9; CDR3 protein: CASSSTGLNEQFF; CDR3 DNA: TGTGCCAGCAGCTCGACGGGTTTGAATGAGCAGTTCTTC
D gene: TRBD2; clone size: -; J gene: TRBJ2-1; V gene: TRBV7-3; CDR3 protein: CASSSGLAGGPYNEQFF; CDR3 DNA: TGTGCCAGCAGCTCCGGACTAGCGGGGGGGCCCTACAATGAGCAGTTCTTC